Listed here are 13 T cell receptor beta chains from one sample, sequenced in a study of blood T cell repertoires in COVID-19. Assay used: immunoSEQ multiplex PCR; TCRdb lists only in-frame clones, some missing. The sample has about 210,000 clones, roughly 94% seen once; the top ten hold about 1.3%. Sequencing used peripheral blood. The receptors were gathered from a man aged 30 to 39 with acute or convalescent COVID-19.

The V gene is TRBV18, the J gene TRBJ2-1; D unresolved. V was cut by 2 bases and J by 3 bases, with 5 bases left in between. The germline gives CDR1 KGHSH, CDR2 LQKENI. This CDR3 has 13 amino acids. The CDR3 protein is CASSPAGYNEQFF. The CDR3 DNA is TGTGCCAGCTCACCAGCCGGCTACAATGAGCAGTTCTTC.

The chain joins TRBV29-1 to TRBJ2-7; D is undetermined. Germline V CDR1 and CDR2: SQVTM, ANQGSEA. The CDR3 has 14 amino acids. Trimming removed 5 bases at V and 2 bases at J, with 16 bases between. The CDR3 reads CSVSKAERAYEQYF. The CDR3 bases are TGCAGCGTTTCGAAGGCTGAGCGAGCCTACGAGCAGTACTTC.

The CDR3 DNA follows: TGTGCCAGCCGGTGGTCCCTAGCGGAAAGCACAGATACGCAGTATTTT. Protein: CASRWSLAESTDTQYF. This chain joins TRBV27 and TRBJ2-3; TRBD2 matches 7 bases. The CDR3 sequence is 16 residues long. V shed 8 bases and J 0 bases; nucleotides not matched to a gene: 11. The germline gives CDR1 MNHEY, CDR2 SMNVEV (reference sequence).

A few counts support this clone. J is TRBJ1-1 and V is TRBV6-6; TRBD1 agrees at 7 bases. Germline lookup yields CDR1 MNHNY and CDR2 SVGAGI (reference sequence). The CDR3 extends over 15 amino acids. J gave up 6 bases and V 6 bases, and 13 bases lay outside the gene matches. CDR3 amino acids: CASSSKDRKGAEAFF. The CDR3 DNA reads TGTGCCAGCAGCTCGAAGGACAGGAAGGGCGCTGAAGCTTTCTTT.

In DNA, the CDR3 is TGTGCCAGCAGCGTAGCGGGACAGGGACCCACCGGGGAGCTGTTTTTT. Translating gives CASSVAGQGPTGELFF. The chain links TRBV9 to TRBJ2-2; 9 bases line up with TRBD1. Germline V gene data show CDR1 as SGDLS and CDR2 as YYNGEE. The junction had 4 bases not matched to a gene; V was cut back by 0 bases and J by 4 bases. The CDR3 runs 16 residues.

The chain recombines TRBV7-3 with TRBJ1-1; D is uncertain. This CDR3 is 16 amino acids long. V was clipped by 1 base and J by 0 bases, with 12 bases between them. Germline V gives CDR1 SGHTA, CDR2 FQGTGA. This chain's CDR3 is CASSLMAGSMNTEAFF. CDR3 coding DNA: TGTGCCAGCAGCTTAATGGCAGGATCAATGAACACTGAAGCTTTCTTT.

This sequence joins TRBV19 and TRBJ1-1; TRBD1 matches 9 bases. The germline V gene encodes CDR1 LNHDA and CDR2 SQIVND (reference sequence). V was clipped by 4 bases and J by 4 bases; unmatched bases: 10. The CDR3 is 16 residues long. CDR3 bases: TGTGCCAGTAGTAAAGGACAGGGGCGTGTGGGCACTGAAGCTTTCTTT. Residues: CASSKGQGRVGTEAFF. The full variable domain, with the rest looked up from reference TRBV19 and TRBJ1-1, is DGGITQSPKYLFRKEGQNVTLSCEQNLNHDAMYWYRQDPGQGLRLIYYSQIVNDFQKGDIAEGYSVSREKKESFPLTVTSAQKNPTAFYLCASSKGQGRVGTEAFFGQGTRLTVV.

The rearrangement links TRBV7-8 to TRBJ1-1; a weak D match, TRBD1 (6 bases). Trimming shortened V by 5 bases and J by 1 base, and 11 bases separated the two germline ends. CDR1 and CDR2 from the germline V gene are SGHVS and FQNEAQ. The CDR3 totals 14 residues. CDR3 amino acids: CASSMDRPNTEAFF. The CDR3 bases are TGTGCCAGCAGCATGGACAGACCGAACACTGAAGCTTTCTTT. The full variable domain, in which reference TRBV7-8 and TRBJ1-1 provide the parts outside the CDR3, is GAGVSQSPRYKVAKRGQDVALRCDPISGHVSLFWYQQALGQGPEFLTYFQNEAQLDKSGLPSDRFFAERPEGSVSTLKIQRTQQEDSAVYLCASSMDRPNTEAFFGQGTRLTVV.

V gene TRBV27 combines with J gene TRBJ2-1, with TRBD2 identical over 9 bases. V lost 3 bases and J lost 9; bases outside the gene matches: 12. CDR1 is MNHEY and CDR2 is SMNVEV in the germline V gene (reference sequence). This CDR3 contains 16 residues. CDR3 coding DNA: TGTGCCAGCAGTTTTAGCGGGAGATTTGGGAATGCTGAGCAGTTCTTC. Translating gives CASSFSGRFGNAEQFF.

CDR3 sequence: CAGGRSSSYNEQFF. DNA of the CDR3: TGTGCCGGAGGACGGTCGAGCTCCTACAATGAGCAGTTCTTC. The rearrangement uses TRBV28 and TRBJ2-1; a possible D gene is TRBD2 (5 bases). Germline V lookup: CDR1 MDHEN, CDR2 SYDVKM. Trimming took 11 bases from V and 0 from J, leaving 14 bases between them. The CDR3 runs to 14 residues.

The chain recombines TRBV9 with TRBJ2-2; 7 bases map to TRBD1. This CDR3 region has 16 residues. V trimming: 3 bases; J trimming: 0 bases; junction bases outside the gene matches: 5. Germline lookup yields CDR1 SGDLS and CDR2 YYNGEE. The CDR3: CASSARTGPNTGELFF. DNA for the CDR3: TGTGCCAGCAGCGCCAGGACAGGACCGAACACCGGGGAGCTGTTTTTT. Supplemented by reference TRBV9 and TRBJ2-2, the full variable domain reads DSGVTQTPKHLITATGQRVTLRCSPRSGDLSVYWYQQSLDQGLQFLIQYYNGEERAKGNILERFSAQQFPDLHSELNLSSLELGDSALYFCASSARTGPNTGELFFGEGSRLTVL.

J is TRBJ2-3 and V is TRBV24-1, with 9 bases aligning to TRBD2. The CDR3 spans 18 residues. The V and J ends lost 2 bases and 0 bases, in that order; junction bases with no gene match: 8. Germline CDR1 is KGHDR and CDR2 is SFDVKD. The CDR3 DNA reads TGTGCCACCAGTGATTCCACCTCGGCGGGAGGGAGCACAGATACGCAGTATTTT. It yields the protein CATSDSTSAGGSTDTQYF.

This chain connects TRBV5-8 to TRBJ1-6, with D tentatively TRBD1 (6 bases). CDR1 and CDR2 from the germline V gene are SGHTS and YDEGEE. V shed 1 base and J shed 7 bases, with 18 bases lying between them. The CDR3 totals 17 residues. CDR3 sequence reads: CASSLSAWGHGNSPLHF. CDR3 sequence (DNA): TGTGCCAGCAGCTTGAGTGCGTGGGGACATGGGAATTCACCCCTCCACTTT.